Below are 8 T cell receptor beta chains sequenced from a single sample in a study of shared clonotypes between healthy human individuals. Only in-frame clones appear in the TCRdb table, and some are missing; sequencing was by immunoSEQ multiplex PCR. The sample carries hundreds of thousands of clones, roughly 73% recorded once. Sample: memory CD4+ T cells sorted from blood. Specified subset: CD45RA-negative fraction. Receptors originate from a woman aged 25 to 39 in good health.

The chain joins TRBV7-9 to TRBJ2-5, with TRBD2 matching over 7 bases. Germline CDR1 SEHNR, CDR2 FQNEAQ (reference sequence). The CDR3 contains 14 residues. After removal of 4 bases from V and 4 bases from J, the junction contained 6 bases not matched to a gene. The CDR3 DNA sequence: TGTGCCAGCAGCTGGCGGGAGCCCGGAGAGACCCAGTACTTC. Its translation: CASSWREPGETQYF.

V gene TRBV4-1 combines with J gene TRBJ2-7; 9 nucleotides match TRBD2. The length of the CDR3 is 16 residues. Unmatched junction bases numbered 8, after V lost 3 bases and J lost 2 bases. CDR1 is MGHRA, CDR2 YSYEKL, per germline. CDR3 coding DNA: TGCGCCAGCAGCCACTTCGCGCTAGCGGGGACCTACGAGCAGTACTTC. Translation gives CASSHFALAGTYEQYF.

This clone was observed a handful of times. V usage is TRBV6-1 and J usage is TRBJ2-7; 11 bases map to TRBD1. Per the germline V gene, CDR1 is MNHNS and CDR2 is SASEGT. V dropped 1 base and J dropped 4; count of bases not matched to a gene: 3. The CDR3 consists of 15 residues. The CDR3 nucleotides read TGTGCCAGCAGTGAAGAAGGGACAGGGGGGTACGAGCAGTACTTC. Translation gives CASSEEGTGGYEQYF.

V usage is TRBV28 and J usage is TRBJ2-1; D is uncertain. Germline CDR1 and CDR2: MDHEN and SYDVKM. The V gene lost 1 base and the J gene lost 8 bases, with 9 bases spanning the gap. The CDR3 runs to 13 residues. The CDR3 nucleotides are TGTGCCAGCAGTTTATCAATGCGTTATGAGCAGTTCTTC. Its translation: CASSLSMRYEQFF.

A few counts support this clone. CDR3 sequence: CSVVFGYGYTF. The CDR3 DNA reads TGCAGCGTTGTCTTTGGCTATGGCTACACCTTC. The chain uses TRBV29-1 and TRBJ1-2; D unclear. Germline CDR1 and CDR2: SQVTM and ANQGSEA. The CDR3 covers 11 residues. Trimming stripped 4 bases from V and 4 bases from J, with 7 bases between.

This clone occurred a few times. The gene calls are TRBV4-2 and TRBJ1-5; D is unresolved. The CDR3 runs to 13 residues. Germline assignment: CDR1 LGHNA and CDR2 YNFKEQ. Trimming pared 0 bases from V and 10 bases from J, leaving 10 bases between. This chain's CDR3 is CASSQDHGRPQHF. The CDR3 DNA is TGTGCCAGCAGCCAAGACCACGGCCGACCCCAGCATTTT.

The chain joins TRBV30 to TRBJ2-3, with 8 nucleotides matching TRBD2. Losses at the gene ends were 5 bases for V and 5 bases for J; bases not matched to a gene: 9. Germline CDR1 and CDR2: GTSNPN and SVGIG (reference sequence). The length of the CDR3 is 14 residues. For the CDR3, the DNA is TGTGCCTGGGGGCCGGGGGGGCCAGGAGATACGCAGTATTTT. This codes for CAWGPGGPGDTQYF.

The chain combines TRBV27 with TRBJ2-7; TRBD2 is a possible D gene (5 bases). Between the trimmed V and J ends, which lost 8 bases and 1 base, there was a span of 15 bases. Germline V gives CDR1 MNHEY, CDR2 SMNVEV (reference sequence). This CDR3 region has 14 residues. The DNA for the CDR3 is TGTGCCAGCCGTTCCGAGCGGAATTCCTACGAGCAGTACTTC. It specifies CASRSERNSYEQYF.